This is a list of T cell receptor beta chains from one sample in a study of T-cell memory formation after mild COVID-19. TCRdb re-called the 5' RACE reads through MiXCR, storing one row per CDR3 protein. This table has some 120,000 distinct CDR3 sequences, 15% to 20% appearing once. Input material: PBMCs or a T cell subset sorted from them (not recorded which). The receptors stem from an adult woman who had mild COVID-19 (a few samples of this study predate the infection). Cell type and time point are not known. Each CDR3 is given with its conserved first and last residue. A D gene is named only where the DNA matches it firmly. The size of a clone is reported for some rows only, either as once, few or many, or as a class for expanded clones.

size | D | J | V | DNA | CDR3
- | TRBD1 | TRBJ1-1 | TRBV7-9 | TGTGCCAGCAGCCAGCCCCGGGGACAGGGGATCGCTGAAGCTTTCTTT | CASSQPRGQGIAEAFF
- | TRBD2 | TRBJ2-3 | TRBV12-3/TRBV12-4 | TGTGCCAGCAGTCCCCTGACTAGCGGGACCTCTCCCACAGATACGCAGTATTTT | CASSPLTSGTSPTDTQYF
few | - | TRBJ2-6 | TRBV18 | TGTGCCAGCTCACCCGGCCTGGGGGCCAACGTCCTGACTTTC | CASSPGLGANVLTF
- | - | TRBJ2-7 | TRBV5-1 | TGCGCCAGCAGCTTGGGTGTCTCCGGGGAATACGAGCAGTACTTC | CASSLGVSGEYEQYF
- | TRBD1 | TRBJ1-2 | TRBV19 | TGTGCCAGTGCGAGGGACAGGGGGCAGGATGGCTACACCTTC | CASARDRGQDGYTF
- | TRBD2 | TRBJ2-7 | TRBV4-1 | TGCGCCAGCAGCCTCATAGCGGGGGGATACGAGCAGTACTTC | CASSLIAGGYEQYF
few | - | TRBJ1-1 | TRBV14 | TGTGCCAGCAGCCACCGCCGTGGGGGGGTCGGCACTGAAGCTTTCTTT | CASSHRRGGVGTEAFF
few | - | TRBJ1-2 | TRBV4-3 | TGCGCCAGCAGCCCGACGGAGTCTAACTATGGCTACACCTTC | CASSPTESNYGYTF
few | - | TRBJ2-1 | TRBV11-3 | TGTGCCAGCAGCTTAGTTCTGCGGGCTCTGCAGTTCTTC | CASSLVLRALQFF
- | - | TRBJ1-2 | TRBV12-3/TRBV12-4 | TGTGCCAGCAGCTCCCTATGGGGGAGGTATAGTGGCTACACCTTC | CASSSLWGRYSGYTF
- | - | TRBJ2-1 | TRBV6-5 | TGTGCCAGCAGTTCAGTGTCAGGCATCGGTGAGCAGTTCTTC | CASSSVSGIGEQFF
many | TRBD2 | TRBJ2-3 | TRBV14 | TGTGCCAGCAGCCTATACCCGCGAACGGGACTAAGCACAGATACGCAGTATTTT | CASSLYPRTGLSTDTQYF
- | - | TRBJ2-1 | TRBV6-5 | TGTGCCAGCAGTTATCTAGCCGAATACAATGAGCAGTTCTTC | CASSYLAEYNEQFF
few | - | TRBJ1-2 | TRBV28 | TGTGCCAGCAGTTTTGGGGGGGCGGATGGCTACACCTTC | CASSFGGADGYTF
- | TRBD1 | TRBJ2-7 | TRBV30 | TGTGCCTGGGACAGGGGAACGCGGGAGCAGTACTTC | CAWDRGTREQYF
- | - | TRBJ1-2 | TRBV6-2/TRBV6-3 | TGTGCCAGCAGTCCACGAAGGACCTTTGAAATCTATGGCTACACCTTC | CASSPRRTFEIYGYTF
many | - | TRBJ2-7 | TRBV4-2 | TGTGCCAGCAGCCAAGGGGCCAGCTCCTACGAGCAGTACTTC | CASSQGASSYEQYF
- | TRBD1 | TRBJ2-1 | TRBV11-2 | TGTGCCAGCAGCTTAGATCCCAACCCCCCGGGACAGGGGAATGAGCAGTTCTTC | CASSLDPNPPGQGNEQFF
- | - | TRBJ2-7 | TRBV14 | TGTGCCAGCAGCCCGTCCCCGAGCAGACCTATCTACGAGCAGTACTTC | CASSPSPSRPIYEQYF
- | - | TRBJ2-3 | TRBV7-2 | TGTGCCAGCAGCTTACGACCTTCAGCGGGTACAGATACGCAGTATTTT | CASSLRPSAGTDTQYF
medium-sized | TRBD1 | TRBJ1-3 | TRBV9 | TGTGCCAGCAGCGTAGACACAGGGGGTACTGGAAACACCATATATTTT | CASSVDTGGTGNTIYF
- | TRBD2 | TRBJ2-3 | TRBV2 | TGTGCCAGCAGCGGGGGACTAGTGGTAGGAGGAGATACGCAGTATTTT | CASSGGLVVGGDTQYF
many | - | TRBJ2-3 | TRBV5-1 | TGCGCCAGCAGCGCCGGGCCCGGGGCAGATACGCAGTATTTT | CASSAGPGADTQYF
- | TRBD2 | TRBJ2-7 | TRBV6-2/TRBV6-3 | TGTGCCAGCAGTTACAGCGGGAGAGGGAGGGACTACGAGCAGTACTTC | CASSYSGRGRDYEQYF
many | TRBD2 | TRBJ2-3 | TRBV27 | TGTGCCAGCCGGGCGGGAGGAGGCACAGATACGCAGTATTTT | CASRAGGGTDTQYF
many | - | TRBJ2-2 | TRBV27 | TGTGCCAGCAGTTTAGCGAACACCGGGGAGCTGTTTTTT | CASSLANTGELFF
few | TRBD2 | TRBJ2-7 | TRBV18 | TGTGCCAGCTCACCGGGACTAGCATCCATCGACGAGCAGTACTTC | CASSPGLASIDEQYF
- | - | TRBJ2-4 | TRBV5-1 | TGCGCCAGCAGCTTGGGTACAAAGGGGGACATTCAGTACTTC | CASSLGTKGDIQYF
few | - | TRBJ2-1 | TRBV4-2 | TGTGCCAGCAGCCAAGATTTCACTAGTCAGAATGAGCAGTTCTTC | CASSQDFTSQNEQFF
- | TRBD2 | TRBJ2-1 | TRBV9 | TGTGCCAGCAGCTCTTCACTAGCGGGACTTTACAATGAGCAGTTCTTC | CASSSSLAGLYNEQFF
- | TRBD2 | TRBJ2-1 | TRBV6-6 | TGTGCCAGCAACCCCCCACCAGCGGGGGCCCAGAACAATGAGCAGTTCTTC | CASNPPPAGAQNNEQFF
few | - | TRBJ2-2 | TRBV7-8 | TGTGCCAGCAGCTTCAAACCCGGGGAGCTGTTTTTT | CASSFKPGELFF
many | - | TRBJ2-5 | TRBV4-1 | TGCGCCAGCAGCCCGACGGGCGAGACCCAGTACTTC | CASSPTGETQYF
many | - | TRBJ2-7 | TRBV5-6 | TGTGCCAGCAGCTCGAGTTGGCAGACCTACGAGCAGTACTTC | CASSSSWQTYEQYF
few | - | TRBJ1-1 | TRBV5-1 | TGCGCCAGCAGCTTTCCAGGGGAAGCTTTCTTT | CASSFPGEAFF
few | - | TRBJ1-5 | TRBV5-5 | TGTGCCAGCAACATAGATAATCAGCCCCAGCATTTT | CASNIDNQPQHF
- | - | TRBJ2-1 | TRBV4-2 | TGTGCCAGCAGCCGGGAGAAGCAGGTTGAGCAGTTCTTC | CASSREKQVEQFF
- | - | TRBJ2-1 | TRBV27 | TGTGCCAGCAGTAGGGCAGGGACCTACAATGAGCAGTTCTTC | CASSRAGTYNEQFF
- | - | TRBJ1-1 | TRBV4-2 | TGTGCCAGCAGCCAAGAACGGACGGTAGGGGCTGAAGCTTTCTTT | CASSQERTVGAEAFF
- | TRBD2 | TRBJ2-1 | TRBV24-1 | TGTGCCACCAGTGTCCCTAGCGGGGTTCACAATGAGCAGTTCTTC | CATSVPSGVHNEQFF
- | - | TRBJ1-1 | TRBV27 | TGTGCCACCTTGGGAGGGGCTGAAGCTTTCTTT | CATLGGAEAFF
- | TRBD2 | TRBJ2-5 | TRBV9 | TGTGCCAGCAGCTTCCGGACTAGCGGGCCGGGGCAAGAGACCCAGTACTTC | CASSFRTSGPGQETQYF
- | - | TRBJ1-1 | TRBV7-9 | TGTGCCAGCAGCTCACGTGGTATATCGAACACTGAAGCTTTCTTT | CASSSRGISNTEAFF
- | TRBD2 | TRBJ2-5 | TRBV20-1 | TGCAGTGCTAGTCCCGGGACTAGCATGGAGACCCAGTACTTC | CSASPGTSMETQYF
few | TRBD2 | TRBJ2-3 | TRBV18 | TGTGCCAGCTCACCAGGGCTAGCGGGGACCAGCACAGATACGCAGTATTTT | CASSPGLAGTSTDTQYF
few | - | TRBJ2-3 | TRBV12-3/TRBV12-4 | TGTGCCAGCAGTTCATGGGCACTAAGCACAGATACGCAGTATTTT | CASSSWALSTDTQYF
- | - | TRBJ2-1 | TRBV6-6 | TGTGCCAGCAGTCCCTCTGATAATGAGCAGTTCTTC | CASSPSDNEQFF
- | - | TRBJ2-5 | TRBV15 | TGTGCCACCAGCAGACGCGGTGGGTCAGAGACCCAGTACTTC | CATSRRGGSETQYF
once | - | TRBJ1-5 | TRBV12-3/TRBV12-4 | TGTGCCAGCAGCGTTCGAGGGGGACTTATCTATAGCAAACAGCCCCAGCATTTT | CASSVRGGLIYSKQPQHF
- | TRBD1 | TRBJ2-1 | TRBV5-1 | TGCGCCAGCAGCTGGGACAGGGCAATGAATGAGCAGTTCTTC | CASSWDRAMNEQFF
few | TRBD2 | TRBJ2-2 | TRBV7-2 | TGTGCCAGCAGCTCGACTAGCGGGAGTACCGGGGAGCTGTTTTTT | CASSSTSGSTGELFF
few | - | TRBJ2-1 | TRBV9 | TGTGCCAGCAGCGTAAGCTCGGCCTACAATGAGCAGTTCTTC | CASSVSSAYNEQFF
- | - | TRBJ1-2 | TRBV5-6 | TGTGCCAGCAGCTTTTCGAACTATGGCTACACCTTC | CASSFSNYGYTF
- | TRBD1 | TRBJ1-1 | TRBV29-1 | TGCAGCGTGAATAACCCAGGGGGCGCATCTGAAGCTTTCTTT | CSVNNPGGASEAFF
- | - | TRBJ2-5 | TRBV7-2 | TGTGCCAGCAGCTTAGGACAGTGGGAGACCCAGTACTTC | CASSLGQWETQYF
- | - | TRBJ1-1 | TRBV7-9 | TGTGCCAGCAGCCATGGACGGGCGCGCGTGAACACTGAAGCTTTCTTT | CASSHGRARVNTEAFF
few | - | TRBJ2-2 | TRBV9 | TGTGCCAGCAGCGTAGGGTCACAGGAGGCCACCGGGGAGCTGTTTTTT | CASSVGSQEATGELFF
- | TRBD1 | TRBJ1-1 | TRBV30 | TGTGCCTGGAGCACAGGGGTTGTAGCTTTCTTT | CAWSTGVVAFF
- | - | TRBJ2-3 | TRBV25-1 | TGTGCCAGCAGTGAGGGGGATACGCAGTATTTT | CASSEGDTQYF